Following are 30 T cell receptor beta chains from one sample sequenced in a study of cytomegalovirus exposure and HLA in healthy donors. PCR involved 60 Vbeta and 13 Jbeta primers. The table came from immunoSEQ multiplex PCR; TCRdb's copy has only in-frame clones and leaves some out. The table includes over 150,000 clones, around 80% detected once. Sequencing was carried out using PBMCs. Source of these receptors: a man aged 25 to 40 in good health and CMV-seronegative.

The count of this clone is one. This rearrangement joins TRBV6-5 to TRBJ2-5, with TRBD1 matching 9 bases. The germline CDR1 and CDR2 sequences are MNHEY and SVGAGI. The CDR3 length is 14 residues. The junction had 4 bases not matched to a gene; V was cut back by 3 bases and J by 5 bases. The CDR3 bases are TGTGCCAGCAGTTATACAGGGGGCCGGGAGACCCAGTACTTC. Encoded protein: CASSYTGGRETQYF.

This clone was counted once. The chain carries TRBV6-6 and TRBJ1-6, with D possibly matching TRBD1 (6 bases). This CDR3 contains 13 residues. Germline assignment: CDR1 MNHNY and CDR2 SVGAGI (reference sequence). Trimming shortened V by 5 bases and J by 15 bases, and 17 bases separated the two germline ends. The CDR3 loop reads CASSDTTPQGLHF. DNA for the CDR3: TGTGCCAGCAGTGATACTACTCCACAGGGCCTCCACTTT.

The chain combines TRBV19 with TRBJ1-2; D gene unclear. The CDR3 is 12 amino acids. Germline lookup yields CDR1 LNHDA and CDR2 SQIVND (reference sequence). V was pared by 5 bases and J by 4 bases, with 8 bases between. As DNA, the CDR3 is TGTGCCAGTAGTGGAGAATTCTATGGCTACACCTTC. Encoded protein: CASSGEFYGYTF.

The chain couples TRBV7-3 to TRBJ2-7; 9 bases align to TRBD1. CDR1 SGHTA and CDR2 FQGTGA come from the germline V gene. J lost 7 bases, V lost 5 bases, and 6 bases had no gene match. The CDR3 runs 13 residues. The CDR3 sequence is CASSRTGTGEQYF. In nucleotides, the CDR3 is TGTGCCAGCAGCCGAACCGGGACAGGGGAGCAGTACTTC. The variable domain in full, with the rest retrieved from reference TRBV7-3 and TRBJ2-7, is GAGVSQTPSNKVTEKGKYVELRCDPISGHTALYWYRQSLGQGPEFLIYFQGTGAADDSGLPNDRFFAVRPEGSVSTLKIQRTERGDSAVYLCASSRTGTGEQYFGPGTRLTVT.

This clone turned up a few times. The chain uses TRBV28 and TRBJ2-5; D is perhaps TRBD2 (5 bases). The CDR3 spans 14 residues. Germline V gene lookup returns CDR1 MDHEN and CDR2 SYDVKM. Trimming removed 6 bases from V and 2 bases from J, with 13 bases in between. The CDR3: CASSSGFGQETQYF. The CDR3, as DNA: TGTGCCAGCAGCAGCGGTTTCGGTCAAGAGACCCAGTACTTC.

The chain combines TRBV6-1 with TRBJ1-5; 8 bases align to TRBD1. There are 14 residues in the CDR3. From germline, CDR1 is MNHNS and CDR2 SASEGT. V lost 7 bases, J lost 9 bases, and 11 bases stayed unmatched. This CDR3 is CASKTGVTLGPQHF. Here the CDR3 DNA reads TGTGCCAGCAAGACAGGGGTAACCTTAGGGCCCCAGCATTTT.

The chain uses TRBV6-6 and TRBJ1-1; tentative D call: TRBD1 (6 bases). The ends were cut back, 6 bases at V and 3 bases at J, with 14 bases in the middle. The CDR3 length is 14 residues. Per the germline V gene, CDR1 is MNHNY and CDR2 is SVGAGI (reference sequence). The DNA of the CDR3 is TGTGCCAGCAGGGATTGGGACACCTACACTGAAGCTTTCTTT. This encodes CASRDWDTYTEAFF.

V usage is TRBV18 and J usage is TRBJ2-7; maybe TRBD1 (6 bases). From germline, CDR1 is KGHSH and CDR2 LQKENI. The length of the CDR3 is 14 residues. V was trimmed by 3 bases and J by 3 bases, leaving 12 bases between them. CDR3 sequence (DNA): TGTGCCAGCTCACCTACCTACAGGGTCTACGAGCAGTACTTC. Amino acids: CASSPTYRVYEQYF.

J is TRBJ1-2 and V is TRBV5-1; a possible D gene is TRBD1 (6 bases). The CDR3 has 13 amino acids. In germline, CDR1 is SGHRS, CDR2 YFSETQ. V was clipped by 3 bases and J by 6 bases, with 12 bases between them. The CDR3 bases are TGCGCCAGCAGCTGGGTCGCAGGGGATGGCTACACCTTC. Encoded protein: CASSWVAGDGYTF.

The chain uses TRBV11-2 and TRBJ1-1; 8 bases match TRBD1. J gave up 1 base and V 3 bases, and 4 bases lay outside the gene matches. The length of the CDR3 is 15 residues. CDR1 is SGHAT, CDR2 FQNNGV, per germline. CDR3 sequence reads: CASSFTGTGNTEAFF. The CDR3 DNA sequence: TGTGCCAGCAGCTTTACCGGGACAGGGAACACTGAAGCTTTCTTT.

The chain combines TRBV28 with TRBJ1-4; tentative D call: TRBD1 (6 bases). Trimming took off 8 bases at V and 11 bases at J, with 21 bases between the two ends. Germline-derived CDR1 and CDR2 are MDHEN and SYDVKM. The CDR3 loop spans 14 amino acids. The CDR3 reads CASSLGAGNGKLFF. CDR3 sequence (DNA): TGTGCCAGCTCGCTGGGGGCGGGTAATGGCAAACTGTTTTTT.

As DNA, the CDR3 is TGTGCAAGTCGCTTAGCGTCACAGGGAAGGGTACTCAACACTGAAGCTTTCTTT. The encoded protein is CASRLASQGRVLNTEAFF. The chain has TRBV12-2 and TRBJ1-1; TRBD1 is taken as the D call from the table, unchecked against the DNA. TRBV12-2 is a recognized pseudogene. This CDR3 has 18 residues.

This chain connects TRBV7-9 to TRBJ1-1, with a weak D call TRBD1 (5 bases). CDR3 length equals 12 residues. CDR1 is SEHNR, CDR2 FQNEAQ, per germline (reference sequence). The V and J ends lost 2 bases and 5 bases respectively, with 6 bases between them. CDR3 bases: TGTGCCAGCAGCTTACCAGGGACTGAAGCTTTCTTT. Translating gives CASSLPGTEAFF.

The chain links TRBV5-4 to TRBJ1-1; perhaps TRBD1 as D (5 bases). Germline CDR1 SGHNT, CDR2 YYREEE (reference sequence). This CDR3 is 16 amino acids long. V lost 4 bases and J lost 1, with 17 bases in between. This CDR3 reads CASSPVQITGNTEAFF. For the CDR3, the DNA is TGTGCCAGCAGCCCAGTTCAAATTACAGGGAACACTGAAGCTTTCTTT.

The CDR3 reads CASSEGQGAWGKSFF. In DNA form, the CDR3 reads TGTGCCAGCAGTGAAGGACAGGGGGCCTGGGGGAAGTCTTTCTTT. The chain has TRBV6-1 and TRBJ1-1; TRBD1 agrees at 10 bases. Losses at the gene ends were 1 base for V and 12 bases for J; bases not matched to a gene: 11. The CDR3 totals 15 residues. Germline loops: CDR1 MNHNS, CDR2 SASEGT.

The chain uses TRBV11-2 and TRBJ2-3; 7 nucleotides agree with TRBD2. Trimming cost V 5 bases and J 3 bases; bases outside gene matches: 14. This CDR3 region has 17 residues. Germline lookup yields CDR1 SGHAT and CDR2 FQNNGV. The CDR3, as DNA: TGTGCCAGCAGCCCGGGCTTCGGGGCGGGGGAGACAGATACGCAGTATTTT. Residues: CASSPGFGAGETDTQYF.

This clone has only one observation. The chain employs TRBV9 and TRBJ2-2, with a possible D match to TRBD2 (5 bases). The CDR3 contains 16 residues. Germline CDR1 reads SGDLS; CDR2 reads YYNGEE. V lost 0 bases and J 0 bases, leaving 9 bases between the germline ends. The CDR3 DNA reads as TGTGCCAGCAGCGTAGAATCGGGGACGAACACCGGGGAGCTGTTTTTT. Its translation: CASSVESGTNTGELFF.

The chain recombines TRBV11-1 with TRBJ2-5; possible D gene TRBD2, 5 bases. CDR3 length equals 13 residues. V lost 5 bases and J 3 bases, leaving 10 bases between the germline ends. CDR1 is SGHAT, CDR2 FQDESV, per germline (reference sequence). CDR3 residues: CASSRGLKETQYF. The CDR3 DNA reads TGTGCCAGCAGCCGAGGACTGAAAGAGACCCAGTACTTC. The variable domain in full, completed from reference TRBV11-1 and TRBJ2-5, reads EAEVAQSPRYKITEKSQAVAFWCDPISGHATLYWYRQILGQGPELLVQFQDESVVDDSQLPKDRFSAERLKGVDSTLKIQPAELGDSAMYLCASSRGLKETQYFGPGTRLLVL.

The chain has TRBV9 and TRBJ2-3; D is perhaps TRBD2 (6 bases). Trimming removed 0 bases at V and 4 bases at J, with 12 bases between. This CDR3 has 15 residues. CDR1 is SGDLS and CDR2 is YYNGEE in the germline V gene. The CDR3 region has the DNA TGTGCCAGCAGCGTAGGGGACTTTGAGCCAGATACGCAGTATTTT. This translates into CASSVGDFEPDTQYF.

The V and J genes are TRBV28 and TRBJ1-2; 8 bases are shared with TRBD1. CDR1 is MDHEN and CDR2 is SYDVKM in the germline V gene. This CDR3 is 12 amino acids long. After removal of 9 bases from V and 6 bases from J, the junction contained 6 bases not matched to a gene. The CDR3 region is CASFQGADGYTF. CDR3 nucleotide sequence: TGTGCCAGTTTCCAGGGGGCGGATGGCTACACCTTC.

This chain links TRBV7-9 with TRBJ2-7, with 10 bases matching TRBD1. Germline V gene lookup returns CDR1 SEHNR and CDR2 FQNEAQ (reference sequence). This CDR3 has 14 residues. The trim removed 2 bases at V and 3 bases at J, leaving 1 base unmatched. CDR3 sequence (DNA): TGTGCCAGCAGCTTAAGGACAGGGGGCTACGAGCAGTACTTC. It is translated as CASSLRTGGYEQYF.

The V call is TRBV7-9, the J call TRBJ1-1, with TRBD1 identical over 9 bases. The CDR3 spans 16 residues. V lost 5 bases to trimming and J lost 4 bases; unmatched junction nucleotides: 11. The germline CDR1 and CDR2 sequences are SEHNR and FQNEAQ (reference sequence). CDR3: CASSPLDRGGGTEAFF. Written as DNA, the CDR3 is TGTGCCAGCAGCCCTTTGGACAGGGGAGGAGGCACTGAAGCTTTCTTT.

The V gene is TRBV27, the J gene TRBJ2-7; the D gene is possibly TRBD1 (6 bases). Germline-derived CDR1 and CDR2 are MNHEY and SMNVEV (reference sequence). CDR3 length: 15 residues. V was shortened by 5 bases and J by 3 bases, with 17 bases between the two germline ends. The CDR3 coding sequence is TGTGCCAGCAGTCCTACAGGGACCCCTATCTACGAGCAGTACTTC. This translates into CASSPTGTPIYEQYF.

This chain links TRBV13 with TRBJ2-7; 10 bases line up with TRBD1. After removal of 3 bases from V and 4 bases from J, the junction contained 6 bases not matched to a gene. The CDR3 contains 15 residues. Looked up from germline, CDR1 is PRHDT and CDR2 is FYEKMQ (reference sequence). The CDR3: CASSFRGQGEYEQYF. CDR3 in DNA: TGTGCCAGCAGCTTCCGTGGACAGGGGGAATACGAGCAGTACTTC.

The chain employs TRBV19 and TRBJ2-1; 10 nucleotides align to TRBD2. The CDR3 spans 18 residues. V lost 0 bases, J lost 6 bases, and 11 bases stayed unmatched. Germline lookup yields CDR1 LNHDA and CDR2 SQIVND (reference sequence). CDR3 protein: CASSIDRLAGAFLNEQFF. The CDR3, as DNA: TGTGCCAGTAGTATAGATCGGCTAGCGGGAGCCTTCCTCAATGAGCAGTTCTTC. The variable domain in full, with the rest retrieved from reference TRBV19 and TRBJ2-1, is DGGITQSPKYLFRKEGQNVTLSCEQNLNHDAMYWYRQDPGQGLRLIYYSQIVNDFQKGDIAEGYSVSREKKESFPLTVTSAQKNPTAFYLCASSIDRLAGAFLNEQFFGPGTRLTVL.

J is TRBJ2-3 and V is TRBV7-3, with TRBD2 matching 9 bases. CDR1 and CDR2 from the germline V gene are SGHTA and FQGTGA. V dropped 0 bases and J dropped 0; count of bases not matched to a gene: 10. The CDR3 spans 19 residues. The CDR3: CASSLTAGGYRVSTDTQYF. For the CDR3, the DNA is TGTGCCAGCAGCTTAACGGCGGGGGGGTATAGGGTTAGCACAGATACGCAGTATTTT.

This clone was counted only a few times. The junction shows a germline mismatch at one end, possibly a read error. J is TRBJ2-5 and V is TRBV15; the match to TRBD1 covers 7 bases. The CDR3 covers 15 residues. Germline CDR1 reads LNHNV; CDR2 reads YYDKDF (reference sequence). CDR3 DNA: TGTGCCACCAGTAGAGCCCCAGGGGGCCAAGAGACCCAGTACTTC. It codes for CATSRAPGGQETQYF.

This chain connects TRBV10-3 to TRBJ1-3; D perhaps matches TRBD1 (6 bases). Germline V gene data show CDR1 as ENHRY and CDR2 as SYGVKD. The CDR3 contains 14 residues. Trimming took off 6 bases at V and 3 bases at J, with 12 bases between the two ends. In nucleotides, the CDR3 is TGTGCCATCAGGTTACAGGGAGATGGAAACACCATATATTTT. Translated, it gives CAIRLQGDGNTIYF.

This chain links TRBV28 with TRBJ2-5; 7 nucleotides align to TRBD1. Looked up from germline, CDR1 is MDHEN and CDR2 is SYDVKM. The CDR3 runs to 13 residues. The V gene end was trimmed by 7 bases and the J gene end by 5 bases; junction bases not matched to a gene: 7. The CDR3 region is CASNRGEFETQYF. The CDR3 nucleotides read TGTGCCAGCAACAGGGGTGAGTTCGAGACCCAGTACTTC.

The chain couples TRBV7-9 to TRBJ1-5, with 8 bases lining up with TRBD1. V lost 1 base, J lost 4 bases, and 12 bases stayed unmatched. Germline V gives CDR1 SEHNR, CDR2 FQNEAQ (reference sequence). The CDR3 is made up of 18 amino acids. The CDR3: CASSLGNYRDRTNQPQHF. DNA for the CDR3: TGTGCCAGCAGCTTAGGGAATTACCGGGACAGGACTAATCAGCCCCAGCATTTT.